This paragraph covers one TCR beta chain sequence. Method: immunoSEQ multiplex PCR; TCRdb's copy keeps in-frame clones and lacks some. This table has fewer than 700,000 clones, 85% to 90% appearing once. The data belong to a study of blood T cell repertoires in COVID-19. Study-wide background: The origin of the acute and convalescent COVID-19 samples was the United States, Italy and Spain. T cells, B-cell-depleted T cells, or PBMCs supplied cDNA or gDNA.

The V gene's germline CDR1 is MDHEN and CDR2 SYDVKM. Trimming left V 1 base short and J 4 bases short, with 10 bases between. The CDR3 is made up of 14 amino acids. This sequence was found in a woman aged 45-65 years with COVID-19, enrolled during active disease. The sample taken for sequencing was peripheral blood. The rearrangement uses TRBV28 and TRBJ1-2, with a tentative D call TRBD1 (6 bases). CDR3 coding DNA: TGTGCCAGCAGTTTATCAGGGGCTCGCTATGGCTACACCTTC. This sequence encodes CASSLSGARYGYTF.